Presented here are 32 T cell receptor beta chains from one specimen sequenced in a study of blood T cell repertoires in COVID-19. TCRdb's table, derived via immunoSEQ multiplex PCR, lists solely in-frame clones and lacks some. The sample lists 150,000 to 200,000 clones, roughly 89% occurring once. Sequencing input: PBMCs or T cells enriched from blood (not recorded which). These receptors were collected from a woman in her 30s who had been exposed to COVID-19.

The rearrangement links TRBV7-3 to TRBJ2-1, with D possibly TRBD2 on 6 matching bases. The CDR3 consists of 13 residues. Germline assignment: CDR1 SGHTA and CDR2 FQGTGA. V dropped 3 bases and J dropped 5 bases, with 8 bases sitting between them. CDR3 loop: CASSLGLHNEQFF. For the CDR3, the DNA is TGTGCCAGCAGCTTGGGACTTCACAATGAGCAGTTCTTC.

This chain connects TRBV4-3 to TRBJ2-5; tentatively, D is TRBD2 (5 bases). V was cut by 0 bases and J by 0 bases, with 17 bases left in between. The CDR3 spans 18 residues. Germline loops: CDR1 LGHNA, CDR2 YSLEER. The CDR3 protein is CASSQEGVASPNQETQYF. Written as DNA, the CDR3 is TGCGCCAGCAGCCAAGAGGGAGTGGCTAGCCCTAACCAAGAGACCCAGTACTTC.

The chain is built from TRBV7-2 and TRBJ2-7; 10 positions agree with TRBD2. CDR1 is SGHTA and CDR2 is FQGNSA in the germline V gene. The CDR3 runs to 16 residues. V lost 3 bases and J lost 6; bases outside the gene matches: 11. This CDR3 is CASSLRSGGALFEQYF. CDR3 sequence (DNA): TGTGCCAGCAGCTTGAGAAGCGGGGGGGCGCTGTTCGAGCAGTACTTC.

The J gene is TRBJ1-2, the V gene TRBV4-3; 11 nucleotides line up with TRBD1. Trimming took 4 bases from V and 7 from J; bases not matched to a gene: 8. Germline V gene sequence: CDR1 LGHNA, CDR2 YSLEER. This CDR3 spans 15 amino acids. The chain's CDR3 is CASSPYWTGGSGYTF. CDR3 sequence (DNA): TGCGCCAGCAGCCCTTATTGGACAGGGGGCTCTGGCTACACCTTC.

The chain links TRBV24-1 to TRBJ2-1; TRBD2 is a possible D gene (7 bases). Germline loops: CDR1 KGHDR, CDR2 SFDVKD. The germline V and J ends were trimmed by 5 bases and 12 bases, with 13 bases remaining between them. This CDR3 has 12 residues. CDR3 region: CATSGTGGRQFF. The CDR3 nucleotides read TGTGCCACCAGTGGAACGGGGGGCCGGCAGTTCTTC.

The genes are TRBV1 and TRBJ2-3; the D call in the table, TRBD2, was not verified against the DNA. TRBV1 is listed as a pseudogene. The CDR3 runs 15 residues. The CDR3 DNA follows: TGCACCAGCACCCTATTGAGCGGGGAAACAGATACGCAGTATTTT. It yields the protein CTSTLLSGETDTQYF.

The chain couples TRBV7-2 to TRBJ1-2; 7 nucleotides align to TRBD1. Germline-derived CDR1 and CDR2 are SGHTA and FQGNSA. The CDR3 consists of 19 residues. Trimming removed 6 bases from V and 4 bases from J; junction bases left unmatched: 23. The chain's CDR3 is CASRLWGGGGGASIYGYTF. The CDR3 DNA reads as TGTGCCAGCAGACTATGGGGAGGTGGAGGGGGCGCGAGTATCTATGGCTACACCTTC.

The V call is TRBV2, the J call TRBJ2-3; 10 bases agree with TRBD1. The CDR3 runs 16 residues. The germline V gene encodes CDR1 SNHLY and CDR2 FYNNEI. Trimming removed 6 bases from V and 4 bases from J; junction bases left unmatched: 10. The CDR3: CASRPGTGVGPDTQYF. Here the CDR3 DNA reads TGTGCCAGCAGGCCCGGGACAGGGGTGGGCCCAGATACGCAGTATTTT.

This chain joins TRBV14 and TRBJ1-4; D gene unclear. Looked up from germline, CDR1 is SGHDN and CDR2 is FVKESK. The CDR3 length is 17 residues. Trimming took 4 bases from V and 4 from J, leaving 19 bases between them. The DNA for the CDR3 is TGTGCCAGCAGCCCTCCAAGTTTCGGCAGACATAATGAAAAACTGTTTTTT. This gives the protein CASSPPSFGRHNEKLFF. Drawing the rest from reference TRBV14 and TRBJ1-4, the complete variable domain is EAGVTQFPSHSVIEKGQTVTLRCDPISGHDNLYWYRRVMGKEIKFLLHFVKESKQDESGMPNNRFLAERTGGTYSTLKVQPAELEDSGVYFCASSPPSFGRHNEKLFFGSGTQLSVL.

The genes are TRBV24-1 and TRBJ1-5; D ambiguous. The CDR3 has 12 residues. Trimming left V 0 bases short and J 12 bases short, with 8 bases between. In germline, CDR1 is KGHDR, CDR2 SFDVKD. The CDR3 region has the DNA TGTGCCACCAGTGATTTGGTCGGACTCCAGCATTTT. This encodes CATSDLVGLQHF.

CDR3 loop: CASSLWGQGGITYGYTF. CDR3 bases: TGTGCCAGCAGTTTATGGGGACAGGGGGGAATAACCTATGGCTACACCTTC. The chain combines TRBV27 with TRBJ1-2; 11 nucleotides line up with TRBD1. This CDR3 comprises 17 residues. Germline V gene data show CDR1 as MNHEY and CDR2 as SMNVEV (reference sequence). Trimming cost V 1 base and J 4 bases; bases outside gene matches: 8.

This clone was recorded once. The rearrangement links TRBV19 to TRBJ2-7, with 9 bases fitting TRBD1. The CDR3 covers 14 residues. Germline-derived CDR1 and CDR2 are LNHDA and SQIVND (reference sequence). The J segment lost 4 bases and the V segment lost 5 bases, leaving 6 bases of the junction unmatched. This CDR3 is CASSLGTGMYEQYF. In DNA, the CDR3 is TGTGCCAGTAGTTTAGGGACAGGGATGTACGAGCAGTACTTC.

The V call is TRBV29-1, the J call TRBJ2-5; 9 nucleotides agree with TRBD1. Germline lookup yields CDR1 SQVTM and CDR2 ANQGSEA. V lost 7 bases, J lost 5 bases, and 5 bases stayed unmatched. The CDR3 loop spans 12 amino acids. The CDR3 DNA sequence: TGCAGCGCCGGACAGGGGTACGAGACCCAGTACTTC. Its translation: CSAGQGYETQYF.

The J gene is TRBJ2-1, the V gene TRBV15, with D maybe TRBD2 (6 bases). The CDR3 length is 17 residues. Germline V gives CDR1 LNHNV, CDR2 YYDKDF (reference sequence). Trimming removed 0 bases from V and 5 bases from J, with 17 bases in between. The CDR3 DNA follows: TGTGCCACCAGCAGAGATCTCTTGTTTGGAGGGCACAATGAGCAGTTCTTC. Translated, it gives CATSRDLLFGGHNEQFF.

This chain links TRBV12-3 or TRBV12-4 with TRBJ2-7; a weak D match, TRBD1 (5 bases). The CDR3 has 13 amino acids. V was pared by 6 bases and J by 3 bases, with 12 bases between. The CDR3 loop is CASSRTTDYEQYF. In DNA form, the CDR3 reads TGTGCCAGCAGCCGTACGACAGACTACGAGCAGTACTTC.

This sequence joins TRBV3-1 (or the pseudogene TRBV3-2) and TRBJ1-2; D perhaps matches TRBD1 (6 bases). Germline V gene sequence: CDR1 LGHDT, CDR2 YNNKEL (reference sequence). Trimming stripped 4 bases from V and 0 bases from J, with 15 bases between. The CDR3 sequence is 16 residues long. The CDR3 bases are TGTGCCAGCAGCCCCCTGGGTAGGGGGTCTAACTATGGCTACACCTTC. Amino acids: CASSPLGRGSNYGYTF.

This clone has a single count. The chain carries TRBV2 and TRBJ2-1, with 11 bases aligning to TRBD2. J gave up 5 bases and V 6 bases, and 9 bases lay outside the gene matches. The CDR3 has 16 residues. In germline, CDR1 is SNHLY, CDR2 FYNNEI. The CDR3 coding sequence is TGTGCCAGCAGGACGAAACCGGGACTAGCGGACAATGAGCAGTTCTTC. Residues: CASRTKPGLADNEQFF.

The chain carries TRBV5-4 and TRBJ1-4; D not resolved. The CDR3 totals 16 residues. V was pared by 4 bases and J by 3 bases, with 16 bases between. Germline CDR1 reads SGHNT; CDR2 reads YYREEE (reference sequence). The CDR3 sequence: CASSPAPWAANEKLFF. The CDR3 region has the DNA TGTGCCAGCAGCCCGGCCCCCTGGGCAGCTAATGAAAAACTGTTTTTT.

This chain connects TRBV6-1 to TRBJ2-7; D is possibly TRBD1 (6 bases). The CDR3 totals 15 residues. Looked up from germline, CDR1 is MNHNS and CDR2 is SASEGT. V lost 3 bases and J lost 1, with 13 bases in between. CDR3 coding DNA: TGTGCCAGCAGTGAGGGTACAGGGTGGTCCTACGAGCAGTACTTC. Amino acids: CASSEGTGWSYEQYF.

This sequence joins TRBV25-1 and TRBJ2-7, with a tentative D call TRBD1 (6 bases). CDR1 is MGHDK and CDR2 is SYGVNS in the germline V gene. Trimming removed 2 bases at V and 1 base at J, with 12 bases between. This CDR3 spans 15 amino acids. As DNA, the CDR3 is TGTGCCAGCAGTGAAGCGCAGGGGCGATCCTACGAGCAGTACTTC. Translation: CASSEAQGRSYEQYF.

This clone was detected only once. V gene TRBV5-6 combines with J gene TRBJ1-5; no definite D call. Germline CDR1 and CDR2: SGHDT and YYEEEE. The CDR3 is 14 residues long. Trimming removed 4 bases from V and 3 bases from J, with 11 bases in between. CDR3 DNA: TGTGCCAGCAGCCGCGGCGGGAACAATCAGCCCCAGCATTTT. Its translation: CASSRGGNNQPQHF.

The V gene is TRBV30, the J gene TRBJ2-1; 10 bases are a match to TRBD2. This CDR3 region has 15 residues. Trimming removed 1 base from V and 9 bases from J; junction bases left unmatched: 9. The germline V gene encodes CDR1 GTSNPN and CDR2 SVGIG (reference sequence). The CDR3 nucleotides read TGTGCCTGGAGTGCCCTAGCGGGGGTTGCCGGTGAGCAGTTCTTC. It is translated as CAWSALAGVAGEQFF.

This clone was seen a handful of times. The genes are TRBV7-9 and TRBJ1-1, with D unresolved. V was cut by 1 base and J by 7 bases, with 4 bases left in between. Germline V CDR1 and CDR2: SEHNR, FQNEAQ (reference sequence). CDR3 size: 11 residues. The CDR3 here is CASSLGYEAFF. The CDR3 DNA reads as TGTGCCAGCAGCTTAGGTTATGAAGCTTTCTTT.

This clone was recorded once. The chain is built from TRBV30 and TRBJ2-7; no definite D call. The CDR3 contains 11 residues. Trimming shortened V by 3 bases and J by 4 bases, and 7 bases separated the two germline ends. CDR1 and CDR2 (germline): GTSNPN, SVGIG (reference sequence). CDR3 residues: CAWSGSYEQYF. In DNA form, the CDR3 reads TGTGCCTGGAGCGGTAGTTACGAGCAGTACTTC.

The chain joins TRBV25-1 to TRBJ1-5, with TRBD1 matching over 7 bases. The V gene end was trimmed by 3 bases and the J gene end by 6 bases; junction bases not matched to a gene: 2. This CDR3 is 13 amino acids long. CDR1 is MGHDK and CDR2 is SYGVNS in the germline V gene. The CDR3 DNA is TGTGCCAGCAGTGATGGACAGGTTCAGCCCCAGCATTTT. Translation gives CASSDGQVQPQHF.

The V call is TRBV10-3, the J call TRBJ2-1, with 11 bases fitting TRBD2. The CDR3 consists of 14 residues. CDR1 is ENHRY and CDR2 is SYGVKD in the germline V gene. The J segment lost 8 bases and the V segment lost 10 bases, leaving 10 bases of the junction unmatched. CDR3 nucleotide sequence: TGTGCCACTAACACCGGGACTAGCGGAGATGAGCAGTTCTTC. Translating gives CATNTGTSGDEQFF.

The chain employs TRBV6-2 or TRBV6-3 and TRBJ1-6; no definite D call. The CDR3 has 15 residues. The germline V gene encodes CDR1 MNHEY and CDR2 SVGEGT. Between the trimmed V and J ends, which lost 2 bases and 6 bases, there was a span of 11 bases. DNA for the CDR3: TGTGCCAGCAGTTACCCGCGGCAGATTAATTCACCCCTCCACTTT. Encoded protein: CASSYPRQINSPLHF.

The chain combines TRBV20-1 with TRBJ1-2; D is unclear. This CDR3 has 16 amino acids. Germline lookup yields CDR1 DFQATT and CDR2 SNEGSKA (reference sequence). Trimming removed 3 bases from V and 3 bases from J, with 20 bases in between. The CDR3, as DNA: TGCAGTGCTAGTTTGTCAATCGGTTTCGGAGACTATGGCTACACCTTC. Residues: CSASLSIGFGDYGYTF.

The gene calls are TRBV7-9 and TRBJ2-1; the match to TRBD2 covers 9 bases. Unmatched junction bases numbered 14, after V lost 7 bases and J lost 7 bases. The germline CDR1 and CDR2 sequences are SEHNR and FQNEAQ (reference sequence). This CDR3 spans 16 amino acids. The CDR3 protein is CASTIPGGGAVNEQFF. In DNA, the CDR3 is TGTGCCAGCACTATACCCGGCGGGGGGGCGGTAAATGAGCAGTTCTTC.

This clone was counted a single time. The rearrangement uses TRBV18 and TRBJ2-4, with TRBD1 matching 10 bases. Germline V gives CDR1 KGHSH, CDR2 LQKENI. The CDR3 is 14 residues long. Trimming removed 3 bases from V and 8 bases from J; junction bases left unmatched: 4. The CDR3: CASSPGTGEDIQYF. The CDR3 bases are TGTGCCAGCTCACCCGGGACAGGGGAGGACATTCAGTACTTC. The whole variable domain, remainder taken from reference TRBV18 and TRBJ2-4, is NAGVMQNPRHLVRRRGQEARLRCSPMKGHSHVYWYRQLPEEGLKFMVYLQKENIIDESGMPKERFSAEFPKEGPSILRIQQVVRGDSAAYFCASSPGTGEDIQYFGAGTRLSVL.

The V call is TRBV6-5, the J call TRBJ2-3; D is undetermined. V lost 5 bases and J lost 2, with 14 bases in between. CDR3 size: 15 residues. Germline V CDR1 and CDR2: MNHEY, SVGAGI. Here the CDR3 reads CASSPSMQNTDTQYF. CDR3 DNA: TGTGCCAGCAGTCCTTCGATGCAGAACACAGATACGCAGTATTTT.

This clone was detected only once. The V gene is TRBV4-1, the J gene TRBJ1-1; unclear D gene. The ends were cut back, 2 bases at V and 1 base at J, with 8 bases in the middle. Germline V gene lookup returns CDR1 MGHRA and CDR2 YSYEKL. This CDR3 spans 14 amino acids. CDR3 amino acids: CASSQYNTNTEAFF. CDR3 DNA: TGCGCCAGCAGCCAATATAACACGAACACTGAAGCTTTCTTT.